Listed here are 10 T cell receptor beta chains from one sample, sequenced in a study of cytomegalovirus exposure and HLA in healthy donors. Use of 60 Vbeta and 13 Jbeta primers characterized the PCR. Clones were sequenced by immunoSEQ multiplex PCR, and TCRdb holds only the in-frame ones, with some missing. The table lists some 150,000 clones, 78% of them singletons. Sample: PBMCs. These receptors were obtained from a male donor in good health and CMV-seronegative.

The chain recombines TRBV6-5 with TRBJ2-7; possible D gene TRBD1, 5 bases. The ends were cut back, 5 bases at V and 4 bases at J, with 9 bases in the middle. This CDR3 spans 12 amino acids. CDR1 is MNHEY, CDR2 SVGAGI, per germline. CDR3 nucleotides: TGTGCCAGCAGTCATAAGGGGTACGAGCAGTACTTC. Encoded protein: CASSHKGYEQYF.

The rearrangement joins TRBV6-5 to TRBJ2-5; no clear D. TRBJ2-7 matches the DNA end more closely, so the J call is doubtful. This CDR3 has 14 residues. Germline CDR1 is MNHEY and CDR2 is SVGAGI. The CDR3 sequence is CASRQQSPMSEQYF. The CDR3 DNA reads TGTGCCAGCAGGCAACAGAGCCCCATGTCCGAGCAGTACTTC.

V and J are TRBV7-9 and TRBJ1-2, with D perhaps matching TRBD1 (5 bases). Deletions cut 5 bases from V and 6 bases from J, with 19 bases between. The germline CDR1 and CDR2 sequences are SEHNR and FQNEAQ (reference sequence). The CDR3 is 15 amino acids. CDR3 coding DNA: TGTGCCAGCAGCCCCGGTGTTAGGGGTGGCGATGGCTACACCTTC. It specifies CASSPGVRGGDGYTF.

The chain has TRBV5-4 and TRBJ2-5; D call uncertain. There are 15 residues in the CDR3. Germline CDR1 reads SGHNT; CDR2 reads YYREEE (reference sequence). V shed 2 bases and J shed 5 bases, with 16 bases lying between them. CDR3 bases: TGTGCCAGCAGCTTTGATCCAGGTCCTCAGGAGACCCAGTACTTC. Translated: CASSFDPGPQETQYF.

Worth noting for this clone: A junction end diverges from the germline sequence, so it may reflect a read error. V gene TRBV6-5 combines with J gene TRBJ1-2; no clear D gene. The germline gives CDR1 MNHEY, CDR2 SVGAGI. The CDR3 has 14 amino acids. The CDR3 bases are TGTGCCAGCAGTTATTTGAGCGGGAACTATGGCTACCCCTTC. Translating gives CASSYLSGNYGYPF.

V gene TRBV6-5 combines with J gene TRBJ2-3; the match to TRBD2 covers 10 bases. CDR3 length equals 16 residues. Germline values: CDR1 MNHEY, CDR2 SVGAGI. Trimming at V came to 0 bases and at J to 4 bases, leaving 4 bases not matched to a gene. The CDR3 loop reads CASSYSGTSVPDTQYF. The DNA for the CDR3 is TGTGCCAGCAGTTACTCCGGGACTAGCGTACCAGATACGCAGTATTTT.

The chain is built from TRBV9 and TRBJ1-2; the D gene is possibly TRBD1 (5 bases). The CDR3 consists of 14 residues. V gave up 4 bases and J gave up 8 bases, with 18 bases separating them. Germline CDR1 and CDR2: SGDLS and YYNGEE. The CDR3 reads CASSRGGVPEGYTF. In DNA form, the CDR3 reads TGTGCCAGCAGCCGGGGGGGGGTCCCCGAGGGCTACACCTTC.

This clone has only a few counts. The genes are TRBV11-2 and TRBJ1-4; no definite D call. There are 14 residues in the CDR3. V gave up 5 bases and J gave up 4 bases, with 11 bases separating them. CDR1 is SGHAT and CDR2 is FQNNGV in the germline V gene. The CDR3 region is CASSLDTFNEKLFF. CDR3 nucleotide sequence: TGTGCCAGCAGCCTCGACACCTTTAATGAAAAACTGTTTTTT. The full variable domain, in which reference TRBV11-2 and TRBJ1-4 provide the parts outside the CDR3, is EAGVAQSPRYKIIEKRQSVAFWCNPISGHATLYWYQQILGQGPKLLIQFQNNGVVDDSQLPKDRFSAERLKGVDSTLKIQPAKLEDSAVYLCASSLDTFNEKLFFGSGTQLSVL.

This clone showed up just once. The J gene is TRBJ1-5, the V gene TRBV5-1; 8 bases are shared with TRBD1. CDR1 is SGHRS and CDR2 is YFSETQ in the germline V gene. There are 14 residues in the CDR3. The trim removed 0 bases at V and 7 bases at J, leaving 3 bases unmatched. The CDR3 coding sequence is TGCGCCAGCAGCTTGGGGACAGGGAAGCAGCCCCAGCATTTT. Translating it yields CASSLGTGKQPQHF.

Note on this clone: A junction boundary mismatches the germline segment, possibly from a read error. This sequence joins TRBV27 and TRBJ2-7, with 14 bases aligning to TRBD2. Germline V lookup: CDR1 MNHEY, CDR2 SMNVEV (reference sequence). This CDR3 has 14 amino acids. The chain's CDR3 is CASRWTSGRYELYF. The CDR3 bases are TGTGCCAGCAGGTGGACTAGCGGGAGGTACGAGCTGTACTTC.